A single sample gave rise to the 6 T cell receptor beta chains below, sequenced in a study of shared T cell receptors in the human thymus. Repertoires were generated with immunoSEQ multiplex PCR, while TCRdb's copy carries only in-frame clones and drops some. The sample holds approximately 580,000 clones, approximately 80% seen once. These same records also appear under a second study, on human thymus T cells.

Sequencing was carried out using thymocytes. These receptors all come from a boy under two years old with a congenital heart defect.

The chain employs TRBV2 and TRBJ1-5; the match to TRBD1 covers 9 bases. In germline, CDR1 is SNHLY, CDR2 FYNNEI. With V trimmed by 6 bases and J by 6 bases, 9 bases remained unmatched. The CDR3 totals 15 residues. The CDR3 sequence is CASSPGGGQGQPQHF. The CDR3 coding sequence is TGTGCCAGCAGCCCGGGGGGGGGACAGGGTCAGCCCCAGCATTTT.

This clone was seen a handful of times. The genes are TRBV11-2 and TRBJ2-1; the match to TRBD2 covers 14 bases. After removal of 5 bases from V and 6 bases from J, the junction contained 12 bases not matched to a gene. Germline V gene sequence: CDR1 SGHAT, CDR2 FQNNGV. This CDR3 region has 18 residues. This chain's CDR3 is CASSPGLAGAPLRNEQFF. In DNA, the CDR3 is TGTGCCAGCAGCCCGGGACTAGCGGGAGCCCCTCTCCGCAATGAGCAGTTCTTC.

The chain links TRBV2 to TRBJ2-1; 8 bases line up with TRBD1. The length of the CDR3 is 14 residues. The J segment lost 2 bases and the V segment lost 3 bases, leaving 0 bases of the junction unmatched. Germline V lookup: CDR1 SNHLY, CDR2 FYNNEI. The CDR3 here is CASSEDRAYNEQFF. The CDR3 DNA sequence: TGTGCCAGCAGTGAGGACAGGGCCTACAATGAGCAGTTCTTC. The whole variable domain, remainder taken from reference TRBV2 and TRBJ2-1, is EPEVTQTPSHQVTQMGQEVILRCVPISNHLYFYWYRQILGQKVEFLVSFYNNEISEKSEIFDDQFSVERPDGSNFTLKIRSTKLEDSAMYFCASSEDRAYNEQFFGPGTRLTVL.

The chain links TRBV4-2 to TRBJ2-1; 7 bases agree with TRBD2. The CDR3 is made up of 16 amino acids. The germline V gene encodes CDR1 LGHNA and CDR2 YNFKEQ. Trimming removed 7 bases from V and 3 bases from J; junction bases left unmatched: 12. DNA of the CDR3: TGTGCCAGCACCGCGCAGGGCGGGAGCCACTACAATGAGCAGTTCTTC. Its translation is CASTAQGGSHYNEQFF.

The chain's CDR3 is CASSLWSSPTEAFF. CDR3 nucleotide sequence: TGTGCCAGCAGCTTATGGTCCAGTCCCACTGAAGCTTTCTTT. The chain carries TRBV7-2 and TRBJ1-1; D is uncertain. Germline V gene data show CDR1 as SGHTA and CDR2 as FQGNSA. The length of the CDR3 is 14 residues. Trimming stripped 2 bases from V and 4 bases from J, with 11 bases between.

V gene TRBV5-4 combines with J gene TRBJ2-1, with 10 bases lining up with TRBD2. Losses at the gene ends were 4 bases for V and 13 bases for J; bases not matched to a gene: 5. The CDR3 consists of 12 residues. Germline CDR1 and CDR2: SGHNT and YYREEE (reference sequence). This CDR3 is CASSLTSGKQFF. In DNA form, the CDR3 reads TGTGCCAGCAGCCTCACTAGCGGGAAACAGTTCTTC.